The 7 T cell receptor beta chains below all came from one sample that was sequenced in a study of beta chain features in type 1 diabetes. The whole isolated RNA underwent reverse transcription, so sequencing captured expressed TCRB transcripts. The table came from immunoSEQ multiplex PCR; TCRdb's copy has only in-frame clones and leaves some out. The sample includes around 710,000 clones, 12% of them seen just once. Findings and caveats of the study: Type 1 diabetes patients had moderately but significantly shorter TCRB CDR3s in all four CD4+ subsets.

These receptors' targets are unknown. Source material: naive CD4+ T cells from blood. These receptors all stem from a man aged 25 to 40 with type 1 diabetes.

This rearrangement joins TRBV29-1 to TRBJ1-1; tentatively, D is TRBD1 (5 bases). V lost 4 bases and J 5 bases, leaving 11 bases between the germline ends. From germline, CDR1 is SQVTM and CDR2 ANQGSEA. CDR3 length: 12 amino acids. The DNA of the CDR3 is TGCAGCGTTGTTCCGGGGCGAACTGAAGCTTTCTTT. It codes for CSVVPGRTEAFF.

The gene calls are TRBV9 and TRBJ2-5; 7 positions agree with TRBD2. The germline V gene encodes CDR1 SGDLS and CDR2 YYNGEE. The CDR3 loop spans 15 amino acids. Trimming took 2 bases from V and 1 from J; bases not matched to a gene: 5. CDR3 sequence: CASSVTGTIQETQYF. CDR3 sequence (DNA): TGTGCCAGCAGCGTCACTGGGACTATCCAAGAGACCCAGTACTTC.

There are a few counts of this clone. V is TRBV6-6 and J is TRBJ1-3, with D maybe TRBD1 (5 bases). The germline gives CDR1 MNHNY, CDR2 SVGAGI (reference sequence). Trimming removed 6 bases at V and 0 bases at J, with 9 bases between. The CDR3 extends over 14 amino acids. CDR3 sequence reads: CASSQQASGNTIYF. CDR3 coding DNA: TGTGCCAGCAGCCAACAGGCCTCTGGAAACACCATATATTTT.

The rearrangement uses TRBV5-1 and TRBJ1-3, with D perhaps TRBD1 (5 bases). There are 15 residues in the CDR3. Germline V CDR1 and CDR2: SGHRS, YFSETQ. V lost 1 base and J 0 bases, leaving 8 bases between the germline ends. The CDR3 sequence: CASSLQGTSGNTIYF. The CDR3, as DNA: TGCGCCAGCAGCTTGCAAGGGACCTCTGGAAACACCATATATTTT.

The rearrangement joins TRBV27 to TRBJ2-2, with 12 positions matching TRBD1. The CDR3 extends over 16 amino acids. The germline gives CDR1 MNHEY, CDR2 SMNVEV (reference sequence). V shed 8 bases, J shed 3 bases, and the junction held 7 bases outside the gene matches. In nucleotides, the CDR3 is TGTGCCAGCCGGGGACAGGGGGCTCCCCACACCGGGGAGCTGTTTTTT. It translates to CASRGQGAPHTGELFF.

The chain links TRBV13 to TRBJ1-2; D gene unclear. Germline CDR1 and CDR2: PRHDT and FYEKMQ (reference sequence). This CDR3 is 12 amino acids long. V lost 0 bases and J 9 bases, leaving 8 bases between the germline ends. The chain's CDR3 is CASSLGGASYTF. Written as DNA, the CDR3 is TGTGCCAGCAGCTTAGGTGGCGCCAGCTACACCTTC.

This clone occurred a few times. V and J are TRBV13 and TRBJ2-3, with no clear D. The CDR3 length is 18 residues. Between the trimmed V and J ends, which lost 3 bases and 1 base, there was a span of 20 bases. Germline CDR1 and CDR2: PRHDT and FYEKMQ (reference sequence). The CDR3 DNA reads TGTGCCAGCAGCTTTAGTCGGGTGACGGGTTCCCGCACAGATACGCAGTATTTT. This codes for CASSFSRVTGSRTDTQYF.